This section outlines one T cell receptor (beta chain) sequence together with its context. As yet, its antigen is unknown. This specimen comes from a study of T cell responses to AZD1222 COVID-19 vaccine. Regarding the study as a whole: Baseline seropositives among AZD1222 recipients totaled only 5 to 7. Possibly, clonal diversity was underestimated; donors were largely white British and included more females.

TCRdb keeps only in-frame clones here, not all; method: immunoSEQ multiplex PCR. The data show 84,000 or so clones, with about 85% seen just once and roughly 1.6% held by the top ten. V was pared by 4 bases and J by 4 bases, with 7 bases of the junction left unmatched. The CDR3 covers 16 residues. Germline V lookup: CDR1 MNHEY, CDR2 SMNVEV (reference sequence). This clonotype was sampled from an adult in good health. This chain uses TRBV27 with TRBJ2-7; 13 bases fit TRBD2. The source material was peripheral blood, sampled on day 0 of AZD1222 vaccination. CDR3 sequence (DNA): TGTGCCAGCAGTTCAAGGGGACTAGCGGGAACTTACGAGCAGTACTTC. It specifies CASSSRGLAGTYEQYF.